One sample yielded the 32 T cell receptor beta chains listed below, sequenced in a study of PD-L1 blockade in urothelial cancer (dated by TCRdb to the late 2010s). Libraries were prepared through the immunoSEQ multiplex PCR assay. TCRdb took over this immuneACCESS table, retaining in-frame rearrangements with V and J assigned. Such tables are incomplete; in checked studies, under half of the missing clones stem from an unresolved V gene, and the remainder is unexplained. This sample gives about 88,000 clones in total; 90% of them show up just once. In total, the top ten clones hold 8% to 10% of the sample. This specimen was PBMCs, taken around atezolizumab (anti-PD-L1) treatment. All receptors come from a man aged 55-75 years with urothelial cancer.

The chain carries TRBV28 and TRBJ1-5, with D hard to call. V lost 7 bases and J 9 bases, leaving 10 bases between the germline ends. This CDR3 contains 11 residues. In germline, CDR1 is MDHEN, CDR2 SYDVKM. The CDR3 protein is CASTSRGPQHF. The CDR3 DNA reads as TGTGCCAGCACCTCCCGGGGGCCCCAGCATTTT.

Only a few counts were recorded for this clone. The J gene is TRBJ2-7, the V gene TRBV4-1; 10 bases align to TRBD1. The CDR3 runs 16 residues. Germline loops: CDR1 MGHRA, CDR2 YSYEKL. The V and J ends lost 0 bases and 2 bases, in that order; junction bases with no gene match: 4. Here the CDR3 reads CASSQDFGQGAYEQYF. CDR3 coding DNA: TGCGCCAGCAGCCAAGATTTTGGACAGGGGGCCTACGAGCAGTACTTC.

V usage is TRBV5-1 and J usage is TRBJ2-3, with TRBD1 matching over 10 bases. The CDR3 has 14 residues. Germline CDR1 SGHRS, CDR2 YFSETQ. Losses at the gene ends were 4 bases for V and 5 bases for J; bases not matched to a gene: 4. Here the CDR3 DNA reads TGCGCCAGCAGCCAGGGACAGGGGCAAGATACGCAGTATTTT. Its protein is CASSQGQGQDTQYF.

V gene TRBV6-5 combines with J gene TRBJ2-3; possible D gene TRBD2, 5 bases. The V end lost 0 bases, the J end lost 3 bases, and 13 bases lay between the germline ends. The germline V gene encodes CDR1 MNHEY and CDR2 SVGAGI. The CDR3 totals 16 residues. DNA for the CDR3: TGTGCCAGCAGTTACTCGAGGGATCCAGAAACAGATACGCAGTATTTT. This encodes CASSYSRDPETDTQYF.

The V gene is TRBV5-6, the J gene TRBJ2-3; 8 bases align to TRBD2. This CDR3 region has 18 residues. From germline, CDR1 is SGHDT and CDR2 YYEEEE. The V and J ends lost 0 bases and 2 bases, in that order; junction bases with no gene match: 11. The DNA for the CDR3 is TGTGCCAGCAGCTTGGGGATGTCTGCTAGCGGGTCCACAGATACGCAGTATTTT. This gives the protein CASSLGMSASGSTDTQYF.

This chain uses TRBV5-5 with TRBJ1-5; 8 positions match TRBD1. The CDR3 spans 15 residues. Germline V gene lookup returns CDR1 SGHKS and CDR2 YYEKEE (reference sequence). V lost 6 bases, J lost 5 bases, and 10 bases stayed unmatched. The CDR3 bases are TGTGCCAGCACCTATACAGGGGGTACTGATCAGCCCCAGCATTTT. The encoded protein is CASTYTGGTDQPQHF.

This clone has just a few counts. This chain connects TRBV5-6 to TRBJ1-2; D might be TRBD1 (5 bases). V was trimmed by 3 bases and J by 0 bases, leaving 12 bases between them. CDR1 and CDR2 (germline): SGHDT, YYEEEE. The CDR3 is 15 amino acids. As DNA, the CDR3 is TGTGCCAGCAGCTGGAGGGACGGATCTAACTATGGCTACACCTTC. Protein sequence: CASSWRDGSNYGYTF.

The gene calls are TRBV30 and TRBJ2-1, with D possibly being TRBD2 (6 bases). The CDR3 runs to 16 residues. Germline V gene data show CDR1 as GTSNPN and CDR2 as SVGIG (reference sequence). V lost 4 bases to trimming and J lost 7 bases, with 23 bases between them. The CDR3 DNA reads TGTGCCTGGAACCGGGACGGGGGTTCTGGCAGAAATGAGCAGTTCTTC. Translating it yields CAWNRDGGSGRNEQFF.

This clone has just one count. V gene TRBV7-2 combines with J gene TRBJ2-7; 11 nucleotides match TRBD2. The CDR3 runs 16 residues. Germline trimming cut 5 bases from V and 2 bases from J; bases unmatched to any gene: 8. The V gene's germline CDR1 is SGHTA and CDR2 FQGNSA. The CDR3 nucleotides read TGTGCCAGCAGCCCGAGGGCTAGCGGGGGGACCTACGAGCAGTACTTC. Translation gives CASSPRASGGTYEQYF.

This chain uses TRBV30 with TRBJ1-4, with a weak D call TRBD1 (5 bases). The CDR3 totals 12 residues. Trimming stripped 3 bases from V and 10 bases from J, with 12 bases between. Germline V gives CDR1 GTSNPN, CDR2 SVGIG (reference sequence). The CDR3 spells CAWRLGTGKLFF. CDR3 nucleotides: TGTGCCTGGAGACTTGGGACTGGAAAACTGTTTTTT.

This clone was detected a few times. The chain links TRBV7-6 to TRBJ2-2; 8 bases agree with TRBD2. V dropped 4 bases and J dropped 0; count of bases not matched to a gene: 1. The CDR3 covers 15 residues. In germline, CDR1 is SGHVS, CDR2 FNYEAQ. The CDR3 coding sequence is TGTGCCAGCAGCTCCGGGGGGGCGAACACCGGGGAGCTGTTTTTT. Translated, it gives CASSSGGANTGELFF.

This clone was picked up a small number of times. The chain combines TRBV28 with TRBJ2-7; possible D gene TRBD1, 5 bases. The CDR3 is 14 residues long. The V and J ends lost 4 bases and 2 bases respectively, with 12 bases between them. Germline lookup yields CDR1 MDHEN and CDR2 SYDVKM. The CDR3 is CASSSGQGPYEQYF. The CDR3 nucleotides are TGTGCCAGCAGTTCCGGACAAGGTCCCTACGAGCAGTACTTC.

About this clone itself: The sample holds other DNA sequences that translate to the same CDR3. The chain carries TRBV10-3 and TRBJ1-2; tentative D call: TRBD1 (5 bases). Germline CDR1 and CDR2: ENHRY and SYGVKD. The CDR3 contains 12 residues. The V end was cut by 3 bases, the J end by 3 bases, with 5 bases between. CDR3 nucleotides: TGTGCCATCAGTGACAGGGACTATGGCTACACCTTC. Amino acids: CAISDRDYGYTF.

The chain is built from TRBV4-3 and TRBJ2-1, with TRBD2 matching over 11 bases. The CDR3 totals 18 residues. The germline CDR1 and CDR2 sequences are LGHNA and YSLEER. Trimming cost V 4 bases and J 7 bases; bases outside gene matches: 15. The CDR3 spells CASSPNPTTSGNVNEQFF. CDR3 DNA: TGCGCCAGCAGCCCCAATCCCACGACTAGCGGGAACGTGAATGAGCAGTTCTTC.

The chain has TRBV11-2 and TRBJ1-1, with 7 positions matching TRBD1. Germline V gene data show CDR1 as SGHAT and CDR2 as FQNNGV. V lost 5 bases and J lost 3; bases outside the gene matches: 12. This CDR3 is built from 16 residues. CDR3 in amino acids: CASSNAYRGRDTEAFF. The CDR3 region has the DNA TGTGCCAGCAGCAACGCCTACAGGGGTCGGGACACTGAAGCTTTCTTT.

The J gene is TRBJ2-3, the V gene TRBV11-2; possible D gene TRBD2, 5 bases. Trimming left V 0 bases short and J 0 bases short, with 13 bases between. The CDR3 sequence is 17 residues long. In germline, CDR1 is SGHAT, CDR2 FQNNGV. The CDR3 loop is CASSLDLFSASTDTQYF. The CDR3 region has the DNA TGTGCCAGCAGCTTAGATCTGTTTAGCGCGAGCACAGATACGCAGTATTTT.

The rearrangement links TRBV9 to TRBJ2-3; D is undetermined. This CDR3 spans 15 amino acids. The V gene lost 0 bases and the J gene lost 0 bases, with 8 bases spanning the gap. Germline values: CDR1 SGDLS, CDR2 YYNGEE. The CDR3 sequence: CASSVGVTSTDTQYF. Here the CDR3 DNA reads TGTGCCAGCAGCGTAGGTGTGACTAGCACAGATACGCAGTATTTT.

V gene TRBV28 combines with J gene TRBJ2-7; D may be TRBD1 (5 bases). Trimming stripped 10 bases from V and 3 bases from J, with 19 bases between. CDR1 is MDHEN and CDR2 is SYDVKM in the germline V gene. This CDR3 has 14 residues. The CDR3 spells CATNPVRAGYEQYF. The CDR3 coding sequence is TGTGCCACCAACCCAGTCAGGGCTGGCTACGAGCAGTACTTC.

In its sample, this clone was seen once. The chain couples TRBV25-1 to TRBJ1-1; the match to TRBD1 covers 7 bases. The CDR3 sequence is 14 residues long. The V gene end was trimmed by 4 bases and the J gene end by 4 bases; junction bases not matched to a gene: 6. Germline V gene lookup returns CDR1 MGHDK and CDR2 SYGVNS. The CDR3 sequence: CASSATGEATEAFF. CDR3 sequence (DNA): TGTGCCAGCAGTGCCACAGGGGAGGCCACTGAAGCTTTCTTT.

This rearrangement joins TRBV9 to TRBJ1-1; unclear D gene. The V gene lost 8 bases and the J gene lost 3 bases, with 14 bases spanning the gap. Germline CDR1 SGDLS, CDR2 YYNGEE. The CDR3 runs to 13 residues. For the CDR3, the DNA is TGTGCCAGTTCGGAGGGCGGATACACTGAAGCTTTCTTT. This codes for CASSEGGYTEAFF.

This rearrangement joins TRBV7-2 to TRBJ2-1; the match to TRBD2 covers 10 bases. The CDR3 runs to 15 residues. Losses at the gene ends were 5 bases for V and 7 bases for J; bases not matched to a gene: 8. The V gene's germline CDR1 is SGHTA and CDR2 FQGNSA. The CDR3 spells CASSRETSGENEQFF. CDR3 bases: TGTGCCAGCAGCCGAGAAACTAGCGGGGAAAATGAGCAGTTCTTC.

CDR3 residues: CASSPHTGELFF. The CDR3 coding sequence is TGTGCCAGCAGCCCTCACACCGGGGAGCTGTTTTTT. This chain connects TRBV7-2 to TRBJ2-2, with D hard to call. Trimming pared 5 bases from V and 3 bases from J, leaving 4 bases between. CDR1 is SGHTA, CDR2 FQGNSA, per germline. This CDR3 comprises 12 residues.

This chain connects TRBV30 to TRBJ1-2; D unclear. Per the germline V gene, CDR1 is GTSNPN and CDR2 is SVGIG (reference sequence). CDR3 length: 13 amino acids. Trimming removed 0 bases at V and 1 base at J, with 6 bases between. The CDR3, as DNA: TGTGCCTGGAGTGTCAGGCTTAACTATGGCTACACCTTC. It yields the protein CAWSVRLNYGYTF. The variable domain in full, completed from reference TRBV30 and TRBJ1-2, reads SQTIHQWPATLVQPVGSPLSLECTVEGTSNPNLYWYRQAAGRGLQLLFYSVGIGQISSEVPQNLSASRPQDRQFILSSKKLLLSDSGFYLCAWSVRLNYGYTFGSGTRLTVV.

The V gene is TRBV6-6, the J gene TRBJ2-1; D not resolved. V was clipped by 5 bases and J by 6 bases, with 14 bases between them. This CDR3 contains 14 residues. The germline gives CDR1 MNHNY, CDR2 SVGAGI (reference sequence). As DNA, the CDR3 is TGTGCCAGCAGTACCCGGAGTAGCCCCAATGAGCAGTTCTTC. Translated, it gives CASSTRSSPNEQFF.

This clone is a singleton in its sample. V is TRBV30 and J is TRBJ2-7; D is possibly TRBD2 (5 bases). V shed 1 base and J shed 2 bases, with 21 bases lying between them. The CDR3 is 17 residues long. The germline V gene encodes CDR1 GTSNPN and CDR2 SVGIG (reference sequence). The CDR3 spells CAWSGFRFRTPPYEQYF. The CDR3 nucleotides read TGTGCCTGGAGTGGTTTTAGGTTTCGGACTCCCCCCTACGAGCAGTACTTC. The complete variable domain, with remaining parts taken from reference TRBV30 and TRBJ2-7, reads SQTIHQWPATLVQPVGSPLSLECTVEGTSNPNLYWYRQAAGRGLQLLFYSVGIGQISSEVPQNLSASRPQDRQFILSSKKLLLSDSGFYLCAWSGFRFRTPPYEQYFGPGTRLTVT.

The genes are TRBV5-6 and TRBJ2-3; D uncertain. The CDR3 has 15 amino acids. Germline V CDR1 and CDR2: SGHDT, YYEEEE. V was shortened by 5 bases and J by 1 base, with 14 bases between the two germline ends. The CDR3 nucleotides are TGTGCCAGCAGGTCGTCGCTAAGAGGCACAGATACGCAGTATTTT. It translates to CASRSSLRGTDTQYF.

J is TRBJ2-7 and V is TRBV18; the match to TRBD2 covers 8 bases. This CDR3 is 15 amino acids long. CDR1 KGHSH and CDR2 LQKENI come from the germline V gene. J lost 2 bases, V lost 3 bases, and 6 bases had no gene match. This CDR3 is CASSPRGGQAYEQYF. The CDR3, as DNA: TGTGCCAGCTCACCCCGCGGGGGGCAAGCCTACGAGCAGTACTTC.

The rearrangement links TRBV30 to TRBJ2-7; TRBD2 is a possible D gene (5 bases). The germline V gene has CDR1 GTSNPN and CDR2 SVGIG (reference sequence). The V end was cut by 0 bases, the J end by 0 bases, with 15 bases between. The CDR3 has 16 amino acids. The CDR3 loop reads CAWSVPRLAYSYEQYF. For the CDR3, the DNA is TGTGCCTGGAGTGTTCCCAGGCTAGCATACTCCTACGAGCAGTACTTC.

The chain combines TRBV20-1 with TRBJ2-5; D is unresolved. The CDR3 is 11 amino acids. Germline V CDR1 and CDR2: DFQATT, SNEGSKA (reference sequence). The V end was cut by 3 bases, the J end by 2 bases, with 4 bases between. The CDR3 is CSASRQETQYF. The CDR3 DNA sequence: TGCAGTGCTAGCAGACAAGAGACCCAGTACTTC.

This clone was detected only once. J is TRBJ1-2 and V is TRBV5-1, with D perhaps TRBD1 (6 bases). V gave up 2 bases and J gave up 0 bases, with 11 bases separating them. Germline V CDR1 and CDR2: SGHRS, YFSETQ. CDR3 size: 15 residues. CDR3 protein: CASSFGQTPNYGYTF. The CDR3 DNA is TGCGCCAGCAGCTTCGGACAGACTCCTAACTATGGCTACACCTTC.

The rearrangement uses TRBV30 and TRBJ2-7, with TRBD2 identical over 7 bases. V lost 2 bases, J lost 7 bases, and 8 bases stayed unmatched. Germline V lookup: CDR1 GTSNPN, CDR2 SVGIG (reference sequence). The CDR3 extends over 13 amino acids. CDR3: CAWSLGRGREQYF. The CDR3 nucleotides read TGTGCCTGGAGTTTAGGGAGGGGTAGGGAGCAGTACTTC.

This clone was seen just once. The V and J genes are TRBV7-2 and TRBJ1-1; a weak D match, TRBD1 (5 bases). This CDR3 is 16 amino acids long. V was trimmed by 5 bases and J by 1 base, leaving 17 bases between them. The V gene's germline CDR1 is SGHTA and CDR2 FQGNSA. The CDR3 here is CASSPQASGGNTEAFF. The CDR3 nucleotides are TGTGCCAGCAGCCCCCAGGCTAGCGGGGGGAACACTGAAGCTTTCTTT.